The 15 T cell receptor beta chains below were found in one sample sequenced in a study of PD-1 blockade in classical Hodgkin lymphoma. Brentuximab vedotin exposure varied among the patients, all of whom had relapsed after autologous stem cell transplantation. Sequenced by immunoSEQ multiplex PCR; TCRdb stores in-frame clones only, minus some. The profile shows over 15,000 clones, roughly 83% of them singletons. Specimen: peripheral blood mononuclear cells (PBMCs), collected before the second cycle of nivolumab. The receptors here all came from a human donor with classical Hodgkin lymphoma.

The chain is built from TRBV5-1 and TRBJ2-7; possibly TRBD2 for D (5 bases). The ends were cut back, 4 bases at V and 4 bases at J, with 12 bases in the middle. The germline gives CDR1 SGHRS, CDR2 YFSETQ. There are 13 residues in the CDR3. The CDR3 DNA sequence: TGCGCCAGCAGCCCCCGGGATGTTTACGAGCAGTACTTC. It translates to CASSPRDVYEQYF.

J is TRBJ2-2 and V is TRBV28, with D possibly TRBD1 on 6 matching bases. V was shortened by 1 base and J by 4 bases, with 10 bases between the two germline ends. The CDR3 consists of 15 residues. Germline loops: CDR1 MDHEN, CDR2 SYDVKM. CDR3 coding DNA: TGTGCCAGCAGTTTATTAGGGGGAGTCACCGGGGAGCTGTTTTTT. Translation gives CASSLLGGVTGELFF.

The rearrangement links TRBV27 to TRBJ2-3; 7 bases fit TRBD2. The V gene's germline CDR1 is MNHEY and CDR2 SMNVEV (reference sequence). V was clipped by 7 bases and J by 5 bases; unmatched bases: 12. This CDR3 is built from 15 residues. The CDR3 spells CASTGGGRFRDTQYF. The CDR3 DNA reads TGTGCCAGCACGGGGGGAGGGCGGTTCCGAGATACGCAGTATTTT.

This clone was recorded once. The chain is built from TRBV27 and TRBJ1-5, with unresolved D. V shed 3 bases and J shed 5 bases, with 5 bases lying between them. The CDR3 extends over 12 amino acids. Germline lookup yields CDR1 MNHEY and CDR2 SMNVEV (reference sequence). The CDR3 region has the DNA TGTGCCAGCAGTTTTGCAGATCAGCCCCAGCATTTT. It codes for CASSFADQPQHF.

The V gene is TRBV10-3, the J gene TRBJ2-3, with D maybe TRBD2 (6 bases). This CDR3 comprises 15 residues. Trimming removed 6 bases at V and 4 bases at J, with 17 bases between. The V gene's germline CDR1 is ENHRY and CDR2 SYGVKD. The CDR3 DNA reads as TGTGCCATCAGAGTGGCCGGGGGAGGTGCAGATACGCAGTATTTT. This gives the protein CAIRVAGGGADTQYF.

V usage is TRBV7-9 and J usage is TRBJ2-5; no definite D call. Germline V CDR1 and CDR2: SEHNR, FQNEAQ (reference sequence). With 2 bases removed from V and 4 bases from J, the gap between germline ends came to 11 bases. CDR3 length: 14 residues. CDR3 amino acids: CASSLSETAETQYF. CDR3 nucleotide sequence: TGTGCCAGCAGCTTATCTGAGACTGCAGAGACCCAGTACTTC. Full variable domain (missing parts from reference TRBV7-9 and TRBJ2-5): DTGVSQNPRHKITKRGQNVTFRCDPISEHNRLYWYRQTLGQGPEFLTYFQNEAQLEKSRLLSDRFSAERPKGSFSTLEIQRTEQGDSAMYLCASSLSETAETQYFGPGTRLLVL.

The chain couples TRBV5-6 to TRBJ2-1, with D unresolved. V lost 2 bases and J 8 bases, leaving 14 bases between the germline ends. The CDR3 sequence is 14 residues long. Germline V gene lookup returns CDR1 SGHDT and CDR2 YYEEEE. The CDR3 DNA reads TGTGCCAGCAGCTTAGTGACTCCGCCCTATGAGCAGTTCTTC. Amino acids: CASSLVTPPYEQFF. Full variable domain (rest looked up from reference TRBV5-6 and TRBJ2-1): DAGVTQSPTHLIKTRGQQVTLRCSPKSGHDTVSWYQQALGQGPQFIFQYYEEEERQRGNFPDRFSGHQFPNYSSELNVNALLLGDSALYLCASSLVTPPYEQFFGPGTRLTVL.

CDR3 sequence (DNA): TGTGCCAGCAGTGAACGACACGGGACACCTAAAAAGTGTGGCTACACCTTC. Its protein product is CASSERHGTPKKCGYTF. This chain connects TRBV6-4 to TRBJ1-2; maybe TRBD1 (6 bases). Trimming took 3 bases from V and 7 from J, leaving 24 bases between them. The CDR3 extends over 17 amino acids. Germline CDR1 MRHNA, CDR2 SNTAGT.

V gene TRBV5-6 combines with J gene TRBJ2-2; 10 nucleotides agree with TRBD2. This CDR3 contains 17 residues. V dropped 1 base and J dropped 2; count of bases not matched to a gene: 5. Germline assignment: CDR1 SGHDT and CDR2 YYEEEE. The chain's CDR3 is CASSLMVAGGNTGELFF. For the CDR3, the DNA is TGTGCCAGCAGCTTGATGGTAGCGGGGGGTAACACCGGGGAGCTGTTTTTT. The variable domain in full, completed from reference TRBV5-6 and TRBJ2-2, reads DAGVTQSPTHLIKTRGQQVTLRCSPKSGHDTVSWYQQALGQGPQFIFQYYEEEERQRGNFPDRFSGHQFPNYSSELNVNALLLGDSALYLCASSLMVAGGNTGELFFGEGSRLTVL.

The chain carries TRBV7-9 and TRBJ1-1; no clear D gene. Trimming pared 2 bases from V and 1 base from J, leaving 14 bases between. The CDR3 runs to 16 residues. Looked up from germline, CDR1 is SEHNR and CDR2 is FQNEAQ (reference sequence). DNA for the CDR3: TGTGCCAGCAGCTTACATTCACCCCTTGGGAACACTGAAGCTTTCTTT. Its translation: CASSLHSPLGNTEAFF.

This chain joins TRBV5-8 and TRBJ1-5; TRBD1 matches at 9 bases. V lost 0 bases and J lost 0; bases outside the gene matches: 10. In germline, CDR1 is SGHTS, CDR2 YDEGEE. This CDR3 is 19 amino acids long. For the CDR3, the DNA is TGTGCCAGCAGCTTGGGGGGACAGGGTTGGGGAAGTAGCAATCAGCCCCAGCATTTT. Residues: CASSLGGQGWGSSNQPQHF.

This clone was seen only once. This chain connects TRBV9 to TRBJ1-6; perhaps TRBD1 as D (5 bases). In germline, CDR1 is SGDLS, CDR2 YYNGEE. Trimming cost V 2 bases and J 7 bases, with 10 bases left between them. The CDR3 totals 14 residues. The CDR3 coding sequence is TGTGCCAGCAGCGTGCCAGGGACCAATTCACCCCTCCACTTT. This encodes CASSVPGTNSPLHF.

CDR3 protein: CASSQDLVRGRPGELFF. CDR3 bases: TGTGCCAGCAGCCAAGATCTTGTAAGGGGGCGGCCCGGGGAGCTGTTTTTT. The chain joins TRBV14 to TRBJ2-2, with 7 bases that match TRBD1. The J segment lost 6 bases and the V segment lost 0 bases, leaving 10 bases of the junction unmatched. The CDR3 runs 17 residues. CDR1 and CDR2 from the germline V gene are SGHDN and FVKESK.

This sequence joins TRBV29-1 and TRBJ1-2; 9 bases map to TRBD1. Germline V gene sequence: CDR1 SQVTM, CDR2 ANQGSEA. V was clipped by 6 bases and J by 4 bases; unmatched bases: 6. This CDR3 is 13 amino acids long. The CDR3 loop reads CSVGTGKFYGYTF. CDR3 nucleotides: TGCAGCGTGGGGACAGGGAAATTCTATGGCTACACCTTC.

J is TRBJ2-7 and V is TRBV5-1, with TRBD1 identical over 7 bases. The CDR3 runs to 16 residues. The junction had 10 bases not matched to a gene; V was cut back by 4 bases and J by 0 bases. Germline CDR1 and CDR2: SGHRS and YFSETQ. The CDR3 region is CASSTRQGRASYEQYF. DNA for the CDR3: TGCGCCAGCAGCACCCGACAGGGAAGGGCCTCCTACGAGCAGTACTTC.